A single T cell receptor (beta chain) is shown here with its context. The V gene lost 2 bases and the J gene lost 4 bases, with 2 bases spanning the gap. The CDR3 runs to 12 residues. Germline V gene data show CDR1 as KGHDR and CDR2 as SFDVKD. This sample stems from a study of blood T cell repertoires in COVID-19. About the research overall: Samples representing acute and convalescent COVID-19 were sourced from the United States, Italy and Spain.

Data came from immunoSEQ multiplex PCR; TCRdb stores just in-frame clones and leaves some out. The table has tens of thousands of clones, about 76% seen once. This receptor was obtained from a human donor in a cohort sampled during active COVID-19. The chain is built from TRBV24-1 and TRBJ2-1; D call uncertain. The specimen was peripheral blood. The CDR3 reads CATSDSYNEQFF. The CDR3 nucleotides are TGTGCCACCAGTGATTCATACAATGAGCAGTTCTTC.